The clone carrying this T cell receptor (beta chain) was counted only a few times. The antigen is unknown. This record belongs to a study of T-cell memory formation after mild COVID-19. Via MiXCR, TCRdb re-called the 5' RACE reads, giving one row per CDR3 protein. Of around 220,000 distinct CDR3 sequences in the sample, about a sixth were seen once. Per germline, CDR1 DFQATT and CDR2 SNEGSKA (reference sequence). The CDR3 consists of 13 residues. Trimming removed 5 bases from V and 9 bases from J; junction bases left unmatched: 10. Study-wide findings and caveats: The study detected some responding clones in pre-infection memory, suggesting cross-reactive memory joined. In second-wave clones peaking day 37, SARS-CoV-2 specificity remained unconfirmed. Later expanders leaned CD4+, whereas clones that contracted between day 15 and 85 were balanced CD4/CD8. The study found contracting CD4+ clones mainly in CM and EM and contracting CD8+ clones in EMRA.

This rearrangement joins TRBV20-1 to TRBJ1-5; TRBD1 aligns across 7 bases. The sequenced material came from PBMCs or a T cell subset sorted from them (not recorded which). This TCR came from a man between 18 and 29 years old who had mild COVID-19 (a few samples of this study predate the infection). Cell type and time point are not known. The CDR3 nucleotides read TGCAGTGCTCCCCCTCAGGGGGACAGGCCCCAGCATTTT. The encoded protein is CSAPPQGDRPQHF.